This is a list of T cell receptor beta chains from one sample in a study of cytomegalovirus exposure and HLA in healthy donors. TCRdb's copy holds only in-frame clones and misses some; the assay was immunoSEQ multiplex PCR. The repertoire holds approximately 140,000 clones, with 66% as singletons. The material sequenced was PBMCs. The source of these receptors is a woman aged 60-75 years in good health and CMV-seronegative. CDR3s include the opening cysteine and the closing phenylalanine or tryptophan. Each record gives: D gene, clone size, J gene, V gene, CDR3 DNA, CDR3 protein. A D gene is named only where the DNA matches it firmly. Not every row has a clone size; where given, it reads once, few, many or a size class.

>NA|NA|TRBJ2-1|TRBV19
TGTGCCAGTAGGCTGGGGCAGAGCTCCTACAATGAGCAGTTCTTC
CASRLGQSSYNEQFF
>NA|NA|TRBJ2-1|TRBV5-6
TGTGCCAGCAGCTTCCGACTCCTATTAAGCTCCTACAATGAGCAGTTCTTC
CASSFRLLLSSYNEQFF
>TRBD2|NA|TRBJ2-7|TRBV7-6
TGTGCCAGCAGCTTAGTGCCTGTGGCGGGAGGCCGACAATCCTACGAGCAGTACTTC
CASSLVPVAGGRQSYEQYF
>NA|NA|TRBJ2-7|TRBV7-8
TGTGCCAGCAGCTTAGAGGACAGAAGCTACGAGCAGTACTTC
CASSLEDRSYEQYF
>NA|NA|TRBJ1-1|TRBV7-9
TGTGCCAGCAGCTTTATCATTAGTCCGGGGGAAGCTTTCTTT
CASSFIISPGEAFF
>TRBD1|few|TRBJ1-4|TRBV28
TGTGCCAGCAGTTTAACCGGGACAGGGGATGAAAAACTGTTTTTT
CASSLTGTGDEKLFF
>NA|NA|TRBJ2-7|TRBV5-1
TGCGCCAGCAGGGATTTAAGCCAGGGGGGAGCCTACGAGCAGTACTTC
CASRDLSQGGAYEQYF
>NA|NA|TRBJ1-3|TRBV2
TGTGCCAGCAGTGTCAGCCAGGGCACTGGAAACACCATATATTTT
CASSVSQGTGNTIYF
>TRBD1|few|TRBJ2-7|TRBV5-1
TGCGCCAGCAGCTTGCAAGGACAGGGGATCTACGAGCAGTACTTC
CASSLQGQGIYEQYF
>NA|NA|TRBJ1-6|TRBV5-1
TGCGCCAGCAGCTTGGTAGGGACTGTATCACCCCTCCACTTT
CASSLVGTVSPLHF
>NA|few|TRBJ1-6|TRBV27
TGTGCCAGCAGTATCGGGGTGAATTCACCCCTCCACTTT
CASSIGVNSPLHF
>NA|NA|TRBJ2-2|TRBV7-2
TGTGCCAGCAGCTTGGGCCCGCTCCCCGGGGAGCTGTTTTTT
CASSLGPLPGELFF
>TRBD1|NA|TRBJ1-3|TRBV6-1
TGTGCCAGCAGTGAGACAGGGCCGAGCTCTGGAAACACCATATATTTT
CASSETGPSSGNTIYF
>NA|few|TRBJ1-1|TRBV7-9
TGTGCCAGCAGCCCACTGGGAGGGAACACTGAAGCTTTCTTT
CASSPLGGNTEAFF
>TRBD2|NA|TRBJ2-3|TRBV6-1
TGTGCCAGCAGTGAATTTCGGCGGGAGGGAACAGATACGCAGTATTTT
CASSEFRREGTDTQYF
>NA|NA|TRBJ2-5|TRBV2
TGTGCCACCAAGCAGGGGGAGACCCAGTACTTC
CATKQGETQYF
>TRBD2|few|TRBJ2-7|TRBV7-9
TGTGCCAGCAGTCCCTCCGGGACTAGTGACGAGCAGTACTTC
CASSPSGTSDEQYF
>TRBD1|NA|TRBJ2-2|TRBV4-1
TGCGCCAGCAGCCTAACGGGACAGGGGACCGGGGAGCTGTTTTTT
CASSLTGQGTGELFF